The present T cell receptor beta chain was sequenced within a study of cytomegalovirus exposure and HLA in healthy donors. Whole-study results and caveats: Presence/absence analyses assumed roughly uniform sequencing depth across donors, which may not hold.

As concerns this clone: The antigen remains undetermined.

The CDR3 length is 18 residues. The V and J ends lost 2 bases and 4 bases, in that order; junction bases with no gene match: 16. Germline V CDR1 and CDR2: LGHNT, FRNRAP. Use of 60 Vbeta and 13 Jbeta primers characterized the PCR. Sequencing used immunoSEQ multiplex PCR; TCRdb keeps in-frame clones, though not all of them. Among around 300,000 clones listed, 70% to 90% were seen once. This receptor was identified in a woman aged 40-49 years in good health and CMV-seropositive. The V and J genes are TRBV12-5 and TRBJ1-2; 7 bases map to TRBD1. The sample comprised PBMCs. This CDR3 is CASGLTPTGSLISYGYTF. The CDR3 DNA reads TGTGCTAGTGGTTTGACCCCGACAGGGTCCCTTATCTCCTATGGCTACACCTTC.